The rows below give T cell receptor beta chains drawn from one sample of a study of CD8+ T cells in alopecia areata. The repertoire was sequenced with immunoSEQ multiplex PCR; TCRdb's copy has only in-frame clones and lacks some. The sample shows approximately 200,000 clones, roughly 40% of them seen only once. The sample consisted of CD4+ T cells sorted from blood, taken at approximately week 36, from a patient treated with tofacitinib. The source of these receptors is a human donor with alopecia areata. Each CDR3 is given with its conserved first and last residue. The D gene is left open where the match is weak.

V gene,D gene,J gene,CDR3 protein
TRBV25-1,TRBD1,TRBJ2-1,CASRRTGNNEQFF
TRBV7-2,.,TRBJ2-2,CASSLAVGRVGELFF
TRBV7-2,.,TRBJ2-5,CASSVTSGEQYF
TRBV5-4,TRBD2,TRBJ2-5,CASSRGTSGSKTQYF
TRBV19,.,TRBJ2-7,CASSIAGLPTYEQYF
TRBV29-1,.,TRBJ1-4,CSVEDPQRPEKLFF
TRBV29-1,.,TRBJ2-2,CSVDKVGDTGELFF
TRBV6-5,.,TRBJ1-2,CASSYSRSGGGYTF
TRBV30,TRBD2,TRBJ2-3,CAWSPRPGLAGSSSLRVTDTQYF
TRBV6-5,TRBD1,TRBJ1-2,CASSYEGATSYTF
TRBV29-1,.,TRBJ1-2,CSVDRTPRGYTF
TRBV5-1,.,TRBJ2-3,CASSLDPAGGADTQYF
TRBV7-3,TRBD1,TRBJ2-7,CASSSGTGEQYF
TRBV7-9,.,TRBJ2-5,CASETGETQYF
TRBV2,.,TRBJ2-7,CASSEGRQDFIGSYEQYF
TRBV6-6,.,TRBJ2-3,CASSTGMYTDTQYF
TRBV6-5,.,TRBJ1-1,CASSYSAGETEAFF
TRBV2,TRBD1,TRBJ1-6,CASSVTTDRERHF
TRBV2,.,TRBJ1-2,CASSEQVGGYGYTF
TRBV13,TRBD2,TRBJ2-5,CASSFGGQAGETQYF